One and the same sample provided the 20 T cell receptor beta chains below, sequenced in a study of blood T cells in healthy people across ages. Next came a second PCR, run for roughly 6 to 11 cycles, which used a sample-barcoded 5' primer along with a J-beta primer mix. One entry per CDR3 protein, called by TCRdb with MiXCR from the 5' RACE reads. Here the sample spans fewer than 1.5 million distinct CDR3 sequences, approximately 38% being singletons. Sequencing was carried out using blood. The receptors here all came from a woman under 30 in good health.

The CDR3 is CASSLARTGWDNEQFF. In DNA form, the CDR3 reads TGCGCCAGCAGCTTGGCAAGGACAGGGTGGGACAATGAGCAGTTCTTC. The V gene is TRBV5-1, the J gene TRBJ2-1; 8 nucleotides align to TRBD1. V dropped 0 bases and J dropped 5; count of bases not matched to a gene: 7. This CDR3 has 16 amino acids. Looked up from germline, CDR1 is SGHRS and CDR2 is YFSETQ.

The rearrangement uses TRBV11-3 and TRBJ2-1; TRBD1 aligns across 10 bases. J gave up 6 bases and V 5 bases, and 7 bases lay outside the gene matches. Germline CDR1 and CDR2: SGHNT and YENEEA. The CDR3 totals 15 residues. CDR3 amino acids: CASSPPGTGVNEQFF. Written as DNA, the CDR3 is TGTGCCAGCAGCCCCCCCGGGACAGGGGTCAATGAGCAGTTCTTC.

The V call is TRBV11-2, the J call TRBJ1-2, with 9 positions matching TRBD1. V lost 5 bases to trimming and J lost 8 bases; unmatched junction nucleotides: 9. This CDR3 is 14 amino acids long. The germline V gene encodes CDR1 SGHAT and CDR2 FQNNGV. The CDR3 coding sequence is TGTGCCAGCAGCCCCCGGACAGGGGAACGGGGCTACACCTTC. As protein: CASSPRTGERGYTF.

Only one count was recorded for this clonotype. The chain combines TRBV20-1 with TRBJ1-4; no reliable D call. Between the trimmed V and J ends, which lost 3 bases and 5 bases, there was a span of 10 bases. This CDR3 region has 13 residues. Germline V gives CDR1 DFQATT, CDR2 SNEGSKA (reference sequence). The CDR3 region is CSASPTANEKLFF. CDR3 in DNA: TGCAGTGCTAGCCCCACAGCCAATGAAAAACTGTTTTTT.

This clonotype turned up a few times. This chain uses TRBV7-2 with TRBJ1-5; D call uncertain. Germline V gene sequence: CDR1 SGHTA, CDR2 FQGNSA. This CDR3 has 14 amino acids. Trimming shortened V by 2 bases and J by 7 bases, and 12 bases separated the two germline ends. The CDR3 is CASSLTWTDQPQHF. DNA for the CDR3: TGTGCCAGCAGCTTAACGTGGACGGACCAGCCCCAGCATTTT.

This chain links TRBV20-1 with TRBJ1-2; D gene ambiguous. V dropped 4 bases and J dropped 6 bases, with 18 bases sitting between them. Germline CDR1 DFQATT, CDR2 SNEGSKA (reference sequence). This CDR3 has 14 residues. Here the CDR3 DNA reads TGCAGTGCTAACCCGATGGGGAGTAATGATGGCTACACCTTC. It translates to CSANPMGSNDGYTF.

The V call is TRBV6-5, the J call TRBJ2-3, with 8 bases fitting TRBD2. The CDR3 extends over 17 amino acids. With V trimmed by 4 bases and J by 2 bases, 11 bases remained unmatched. CDR1 MNHEY and CDR2 SVGAGI come from the germline V gene. The CDR3 here is CASSSSATTSDTDTQYF. CDR3 DNA sequence: TGTGCCAGCAGTTCGTCTGCCACGACTAGCGACACAGATACGCAGTATTTT.

This clonotype was counted many times. The V gene is TRBV11-2, the J gene TRBJ2-3; D may be TRBD1 (6 bases). This CDR3 is 13 amino acids long. The V end lost 0 bases, the J end lost 6 bases, and 7 bases lay between the germline ends. Germline values: CDR1 SGHAT, CDR2 FQNNGV. The DNA of the CDR3 is TGTGCCAGCAGCTTAGACCAGGGGGATACGCAGTATTTT. Translation: CASSLDQGDTQYF.

At least ten counts were recorded for this clonotype. The CDR3 sequence is CSAREADRDYNEQYF. The CDR3 coding sequence is TGCAGTGCTAGGGAGGCGGACAGAGATTACAATGAGCAGTACTTC. The chain carries TRBV20-1 and TRBJ2-1; the D gene is possibly TRBD1 (6 bases). The J call may be mistaken, given a closer DNA end match to TRBJ2-7. The germline V gene has CDR1 DFQATT and CDR2 SNEGSKA (reference sequence). This CDR3 contains 15 residues.

The CDR3 protein is CAWSGQSGGNYGYTF. The CDR3 bases are TGTGCCTGGAGTGGACAGTCCGGGGGTAACTATGGCTACACCTTC. The chain couples TRBV30 to TRBJ1-2, with D possibly TRBD1 on 5 matching bases. CDR1 is GTSNPN, CDR2 SVGIG, per germline (reference sequence). V was trimmed by 1 base and J by 1 base, leaving 13 bases between them. CDR3 size: 15 residues.

The chain carries TRBV4-1 and TRBJ2-3, with a weak D call TRBD2 (5 bases). V was shortened by 2 bases and J by 2 bases, with 20 bases between the two germline ends. The CDR3 extends over 18 amino acids. Per the germline V gene, CDR1 is MGHRA and CDR2 is YSYEKL. CDR3 region: CASSQSPGDRRDTDTQYF. CDR3 nucleotide sequence: TGCGCCAGCAGCCAATCTCCTGGGGATCGTCGGGACACAGATACGCAGTATTTT.

This clonotype was counted a few times. The chain carries TRBV7-9 and TRBJ2-7; 12 bases are a match to TRBD2. This CDR3 contains 17 residues. CDR1 SEHNR and CDR2 FQNEAQ come from the germline V gene (reference sequence). The V and J ends lost 4 bases and 5 bases, in that order; junction bases with no gene match: 12. The CDR3 loop reads CASSSSGRADPANEQYF. DNA of the CDR3: TGTGCCAGCAGCTCTAGCGGGAGGGCCGATCCGGCAAACGAGCAGTACTTC.

Only a few counts were recorded for this clonotype. The chain has TRBV11-2 and TRBJ2-7; maybe TRBD2 (6 bases). Trimming removed 4 bases from V and 3 bases from J, with 13 bases in between. Germline V lookup: CDR1 SGHAT, CDR2 FQNNGV. This CDR3 has 14 residues. The chain's CDR3 is CASSSTSPSYEQYF. CDR3 nucleotide sequence: TGTGCCAGCAGCTCAACTAGCCCAAGCTACGAGCAGTACTTC.

This clonotype was seen a handful of times. A much larger clone is a single base away; this may be a read error. The chain recombines TRBV10-3 with TRBJ2-5, with 10 positions matching TRBD1. The DNA end favors TRBJ2-7, so the J call may be wrong. The CDR3 has 15 amino acids. Germline CDR1 and CDR2: ENHRY and SYGVKD. The CDR3 coding sequence is TGTGCCATCAGTGGAGCCGGGACAGGGGCCAACGAGCAGTACTTC. Its protein product is CAISGAGTGANEQYF.

This clonotype was counted at least ten times. The V gene is TRBV12-3 or TRBV12-4, the J gene TRBJ2-7; 9 nucleotides align to TRBD1. V dropped 6 bases and J dropped 1; count of bases not matched to a gene: 4. The CDR3 contains 14 residues. In DNA form, the CDR3 reads TGTGCCAGCAGGCCGGGGACAGGGTCCTACGAGCAGTACTTC. As protein: CASRPGTGSYEQYF.

The chain uses TRBV20-1 and TRBJ2-3, with D perhaps matching TRBD2 (5 bases). This CDR3 has 15 amino acids. The germline V gene encodes CDR1 DFQATT and CDR2 SNEGSKA (reference sequence). The CDR3 DNA sequence: TGCAGCCCTCTGCGCCGGGAAATGAGTACAGATACGCAGTATTTT. It yields the protein CSPLRREMSTDTQYF.

This clonotype has only a few counts. The chain is built from TRBV7-2 and TRBJ2-5; a possible D gene is TRBD1 (5 bases). The CDR3 spans 16 residues. Germline CDR1 is SGHTA and CDR2 is FQGNSA. V dropped 0 bases and J dropped 1 base, with 12 bases sitting between them. The chain's CDR3 is CASSLASQGFQETQYF. DNA for the CDR3: TGTGCCAGCAGCTTAGCGTCCCAGGGCTTCCAAGAGACCCAGTACTTC.

The rearrangement joins TRBV9 to TRBJ2-7; 7 nucleotides match TRBD1. Germline CDR1 SGDLS, CDR2 YYNGEE. V shed 7 bases, J shed 7 bases, and the junction held 8 bases outside the gene matches. This CDR3 region has 12 residues. This CDR3 is CASSGQLNEQYF. The CDR3 DNA sequence: TGTGCCAGCTCGGGACAGCTCAATGAGCAGTACTTC.

This chain connects TRBV27 to TRBJ1-1, with D possibly being TRBD1 (6 bases). The CDR3 runs to 17 residues. The germline CDR1 and CDR2 sequences are MNHEY and SMNVEV (reference sequence). V lost 5 bases, J lost 3 bases, and 22 bases lay in between. CDR3 nucleotide sequence: TGTGCCAGCAGTAAGCGGGGGGGCCACCTGAGTGACACTGAAGCTTTCTTT. Translating gives CASSKRGGHLSDTEAFF.

The sample holds a few counts of this clonotype. The chain recombines TRBV20-1 with TRBJ2-5, with D unresolved. Between the trimmed V and J ends, which lost 0 bases and 5 bases, there was a span of 7 bases. This CDR3 has 12 residues. Germline values: CDR1 DFQATT, CDR2 SNEGSKA (reference sequence). CDR3 in amino acids: CSARESSETQYF. The CDR3 DNA sequence: TGCAGTGCTAGAGAATCGTCCGAGACCCAGTACTTC.